The T cell receptor beta chain under discussion was sequenced for a study of regulatory T cells in long-lasting Graves disease. Between the trimmed V and J ends, which lost 5 bases and 8 bases, there was a span of 12 bases. There are 12 residues in the CDR3. CDR1 and CDR2 (germline): SEHNR, FQNEAQ (reference sequence). Investigators prepared the TCR beta libraries by applying iRepertoire HTBI primers and Arm-PCR of CDR3 regions. One entry per CDR3 protein results from TCRdb running MiXCR on the multiplex PCR reads. Counted here are 440,000 or so distinct CDR3 sequences, roughly 15% occurring once; the ten biggest clones make up about 10%. Study observations and caveats: Favored usage of TRBV28, TRBJ1-2 and TRBJ2-5 was recorded in persistent disease.

On this clonotype itself: Its matching antigen is unknown.

Time point given: newly diagnosed GD, antithyroid drugs for less than 3 months. The authors made the TCR library using RNA they extracted from PBMCs. The same sample was also studied in work on T cells in Graves' hyperthyroidism and ophthalmopathy. From that paper: The diagnostic basis comprised clinical symptoms, serum thyroxine and TRAb, thyroid ultrasound and orbital computed tomography.

The material sequenced was peripheral blood mononuclear cells (PBMCs), taken at new diagnosis, from a patient treated with antithyroid drugs. The gene calls are TRBV7-9 and TRBJ1-1; D is undetermined. The TCR sequence derives from a woman in her twenties or thirties with Graves disease. The CDR3 reads CASSKSPGEAFF. As DNA, the CDR3 is TGTGCCAGCAGCAAGTCGCCCGGAGAAGCTTTCTTT.